Sequencing of this TCR beta chain was carried out in a study of cytomegalovirus exposure and HLA in healthy donors. The CDR3 extends over 15 amino acids. Germline V CDR1 and CDR2: SGHDN, FVKESK. Between the trimmed V and J ends, which lost 2 bases and 4 bases, there was a span of 11 bases. 13 Jbeta primers and 60 Vbeta primers were used for the PCR. Assay used: immunoSEQ multiplex PCR; TCRdb lists only in-frame clones, some missing. Here the sample spans about 110,000 clones, almost 75% being singletons. This TCR was sampled from a man aged 40-49 years in good health and CMV-seronegative. Sequencing was done on a sample of PBMCs. The rearrangement links TRBV14 to TRBJ2-2; D gene uncertain. Here the CDR3 reads CASSQRVGGTGELFF. Written as DNA, the CDR3 is TGTGCCAGCAGCCAACGTGTTGGCGGCACCGGGGAGCTGTTTTTT.